Listed below are T cell receptor beta chains from one sample, sequenced in a study of T-cell reconstitution after alpha-beta-depleted transplantation in children. TCRdb reprocessed the PCR reads via MiXCR and lists one record per CDR3 protein. The sample lists around 200,000 distinct CDR3 sequences, roughly a tenth occurring once. This material consisted of PBMCs, taken before TCRalphabeta/CD19-depleted stem cell transplant. These receptors came from a child under three years old with acute myeloid leukemia, due to receive a stem cell transplant. CDR3s include the opening cysteine and the closing phenylalanine or tryptophan. D genes are given only for firm matches. Some rows mark clone size as missing; the rest say once, few, many or name a class of expanded clone.

D	V	J	size	CDR3	DNA
TRBD2	TRBV12-3/TRBV12-4	TRBJ2-7	many	CASSLTGTSGYEQYF	TGTGCCAGCAGTTTAACCGGGACTAGCGGCTACGAGCAGTACTTC
TRBD2	TRBV20-1	TRBJ2-7	many	CSARGLAGSYEQYF	TGCAGTGCTAGAGGCCTAGCGGGAAGCTACGAGCAGTACTTC
TRBD2	TRBV5-1	TRBJ2-1	many	CASSETSGGFNEQFF	TGCGCCAGCAGCGAGACTAGCGGGGGTTTCAATGAGCAGTTCTTC
.	TRBV20-1	TRBJ1-1	many	CSATTQGVEAFF	TGCAGTGCAACTACACAGGGAGTTGAAGCTTTCTTT
.	TRBV29-1	TRBJ1-2	.	CSVEQGGFGYGYTF	TGCAGCGTTGAACAGGGAGGGTTCGGCTATGGCTACACCTTC
.	TRBV28	TRBJ2-7	many	CASRFASGTNSYEQYF	TGTGCCAGCCGATTCGCCTCCGGGACGAACTCCTACGAGCAGTACTTC
TRBD2	TRBV18	TRBJ2-2	once	CASPLGSGSTGELFF	TGTGCCAGCCCTCTCGGGAGCGGGAGTACCGGGGAGCTGTTTTTT
.	TRBV3-1	TRBJ2-7	.	CASSPPGVWSYELYF	TGTGCCAGCAGCCCACCTGGGGTCTGGAGCTACGAGCTGTACTTC
TRBD2	TRBV12-3/TRBV12-4	TRBJ2-7	many	CASSPPTSPYSYEQYF	TGTGCCAGCAGTCCACCGACTAGCCCCTACTCCTACGAGCAGTACTTC
.	TRBV20-1	TRBJ2-3	many	CSARRKDTQYF	TGCAGTGCTAGGCGGAAAGATACGCAGTATTTT
.	TRBV6-1	TRBJ1-1	many	CASSKSRNLNTEAFF	TGTGCCAGCAGCAAGTCACGGAACTTGAACACTGAAGCTTTCTTT
.	TRBV7-2	TRBJ2-1	.	CASSINSEPYNEQFF	TGTGCCAGCAGCATAAACTCAGAGCCCTACAATGAGCAGTTCTTC
TRBD1	TRBV7-9	TRBJ2-7	few	CASSPPGTGVNEQYF	TGTGCCAGCAGCCCACCCGGGACAGGGGTTAACGAGCAGTACTTC
TRBD2	TRBV20-1	TRBJ2-3	many	CSARDRKAGGLLGQYF	TGCAGTGCTAGAGATCGGAAGGCGGGGGGGCTTCTGGGGCAGTATTTT
.	TRBV10-2	TRBJ2-7	many	CASAGIDSYEQYF	TGCGCCAGCGCAGGGATAGACTCCTACGAGCAGTACTTC
.	TRBV28	TRBJ2-1	many	CASSGDGGSYNEQFF	TGTGCCAGCAGTGGGGACGGAGGCTCCTACAATGAGCAGTTCTTC
.	TRBV20-1	TRBJ1-1	many	CSASLGGASTEAFF	TGCAGTGCTAGCTTGGGGGGGGCGTCCACTGAAGCTTTCTTT
.	TRBV7-2	TRBJ1-1	many	CASSFRQNTEAFF	TGTGCCAGCAGCTTCAGACAGAACACTGAAGCTTTCTTT
.	TRBV20-1	TRBJ2-3	many	CSARASRVDTQYF	TGCAGTGCTAGGGCCAGCAGGGTAGATACGCAGTATTTT
TRBD1	TRBV12-3/TRBV12-4	TRBJ2-1	many	CASSFPGQGPYNEQFF	TGTGCCAGCAGTTTTCCAGGACAGGGGCCCTACAATGAGCAGTTCTTC
.	TRBV20-1	TRBJ1-1	few	CSASDAGAAFF	TGCAGTGCTAGCGACGCGGGGGCAGCTTTCTTT
TRBD1	TRBV10-3	TRBJ2-7	few	CAISKTGGTYEQYF	TGTGCCATCAGTAAGACAGGGGGGACCTACGAGCAGTACTTC
.	TRBV12-3/TRBV12-4	TRBJ2-7	many	CASISNRGAGEQYF	TGTGCCAGCATCTCAAACCGGGGGGCTGGTGAGCAGTACTTC
TRBD2	TRBV7-8	TRBJ2-2	many	CASSPSGRSNTGELFF	TGTGCCAGCAGCCCAAGCGGGAGGTCGAACACCGGGGAGCTGTTTTTT
TRBD1	TRBV5-1	TRBJ2-3	many	CASSFHPQGSTDTQYF	TGCGCCAGCAGCTTCCACCCACAGGGGAGCACAGATACGCAGTATTTT
.	TRBV24-1	TRBJ1-1	many	CATSDTGRNTEAFF	TGTGCCACCAGTGATACAGGGAGGAACACTGAAGCTTTCTTT
TRBD1	TRBV3-1	TRBJ2-7	many	CASSQGSQGAYEQYF	TGTGCCAGCAGCCAAGGTTCGCAGGGGGCCTACGAGCAGTACTTC
.	TRBV7-2	TRBJ1-2	many	CASRGEISGETF	TGTGCCAGCAGGGGAGAGATATCCGGGGAGACCTTC
.	TRBV12-3/TRBV12-4	TRBJ1-2	many	CASSSLEGGGYTF	TGTGCCAGCAGTTCCCTGGAGGGGGGCGGCTACACCTTC
TRBD1	TRBV25-1	TRBJ2-5	many	CASRDRGLREVQETQYF	TGTGCCAGCAGGGACAGGGGGCTTCGGGAGGTTCAAGAGACCCAGTACTTC
.	TRBV10-3	TRBJ2-1	many	CAISDSRGVARGEQFF	TGTGCCATCAGTGACTCGAGGGGAGTAGCTAGGGGTGAGCAGTTCTTC